This TCR beta chain was sequenced in a study of PD-1 blockade in classical Hodgkin lymphoma. Every patient was affected by relapse after autologous stem cell transplantation, while exposure to brentuximab vedotin was not uniform. Looked up from germline, CDR1 is ENHRY and CDR2 is SYGVKD. Trimming pared 10 bases from V and 5 bases from J, leaving 11 bases between. The length of the CDR3 is 11 residues. Sequenced by immunoSEQ multiplex PCR; TCRdb stores in-frame clones only, minus some. The sample lists over 20,000 clones, more than 75% occurring once. This sequence joins TRBV10-3 and TRBJ1-2; D perhaps matches TRBD1 (6 bases). This TCR came from a human donor with classical Hodgkin lymphoma. The sample consisted of peripheral blood mononuclear cells (PBMCs), taken at baseline. The CDR3 region has the DNA TGTGCCACCGAACAGGGATATGGCTACACCTTC. The encoded protein is CATEQGYGYTF.